Listed below are T cell receptor beta chains from one sample, sequenced in a study of T cells after yellow fever vaccination. TCRdb redid the calling of the 5' RACE reads with MiXCR, one entry per CDR3 protein. The sample holds some 420,000 distinct CDR3 sequences, around 19% seen once. Material: PBMCs, obtained before the yellow fever booster vaccination. The receptors were gathered from a man aged 18-30 years who received the YFV17D yellow fever vaccine. The CDR3 runs from the conserved cysteine through the conserved F or W. The order of the fields is V gene, D gene, CDR3 protein. A D gene is named only where the DNA matches it firmly.

TRBV2,-,CATTQGTSSNQPQHF
TRBV5-1,TRBD2,CASSIRGGGTQETQYF
TRBV4-2,-,CASSQGAGVSGETQYF
TRBV7-2,-,CASSLNGENTEAFF
TRBV20-1,-,CSARSPQGQETQYF
TRBV12-3/TRBV12-4,TRBD2,CASSLLRGGQLDTQYF
TRBV5-1,-,CASSLYPGRNYEQYF
TRBV12-3/TRBV12-4,-,CASSRNRDQPQHF
TRBV29-1,-,CSVEPGVIGYGYTF
TRBV7-6,-,CASSLRQRTNEKLFF
TRBV27,-,CASSGGRDQETQYF
TRBV6-5,-,CASSPPTGKVHPEAFF
TRBV11-3,-,CASSSRGDLASYNEQFF
TRBV20-1,-,CRGEDNTEAFF
TRBV7-3,TRBD2,CASSLGSPWTSSDTQYF
TRBV21-1,-,CASSIQSGQGWGDSNQPQHF
TRBV20-1,TRBD2,CSASRGRAGVTGELFF
TRBV7-9,TRBD1,CASSQDRDPYEQYF
TRBV4-3,-,CASSQGWAGAENSGNTIYF
TRBV6-4,TRBD1,CASSSRTGVYNEQFF
TRBV6-5,-,CASRDGMNTEAFF
TRBV11-2,-,CASSPGLQGYTF
TRBV6-2/TRBV6-3,-,CASSYISGDSSNIQYF
TRBV29-1,-,CSVDDRGSISTDTQYF